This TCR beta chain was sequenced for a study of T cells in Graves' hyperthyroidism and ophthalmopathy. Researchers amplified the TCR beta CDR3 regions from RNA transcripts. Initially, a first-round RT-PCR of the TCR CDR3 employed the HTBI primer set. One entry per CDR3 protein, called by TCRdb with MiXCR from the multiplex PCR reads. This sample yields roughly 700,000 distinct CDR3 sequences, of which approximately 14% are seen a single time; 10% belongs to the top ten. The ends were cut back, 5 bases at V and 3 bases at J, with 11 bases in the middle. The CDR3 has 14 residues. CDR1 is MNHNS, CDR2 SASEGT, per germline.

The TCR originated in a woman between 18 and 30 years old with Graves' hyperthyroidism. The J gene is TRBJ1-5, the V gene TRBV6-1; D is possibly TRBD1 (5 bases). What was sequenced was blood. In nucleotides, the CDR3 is TGTGCCAGCAGTCTCGACAGATTCAATCAGCCCCAGCATTTT. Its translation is CASSLDRFNQPQHF.